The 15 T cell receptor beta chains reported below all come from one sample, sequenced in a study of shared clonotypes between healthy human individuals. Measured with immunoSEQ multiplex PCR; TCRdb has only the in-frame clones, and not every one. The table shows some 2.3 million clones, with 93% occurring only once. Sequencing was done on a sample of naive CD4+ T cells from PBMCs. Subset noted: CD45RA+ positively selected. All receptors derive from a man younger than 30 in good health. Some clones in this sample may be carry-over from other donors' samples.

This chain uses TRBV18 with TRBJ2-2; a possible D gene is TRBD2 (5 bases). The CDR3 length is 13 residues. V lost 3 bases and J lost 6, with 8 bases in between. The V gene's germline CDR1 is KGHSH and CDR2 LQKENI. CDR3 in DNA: TGTGCCAGCTCACCGAGGGATGCCGGGGAGCTGTTTTTT. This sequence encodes CASSPRDAGELFF.

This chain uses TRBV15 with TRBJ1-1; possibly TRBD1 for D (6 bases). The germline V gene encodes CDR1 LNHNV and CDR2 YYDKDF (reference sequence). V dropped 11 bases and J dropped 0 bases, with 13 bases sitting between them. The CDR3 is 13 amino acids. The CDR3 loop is CAARQAVNTEAFF. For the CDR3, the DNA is TGTGCCGCCCGACAGGCGGTGAACACTGAAGCTTTCTTT.

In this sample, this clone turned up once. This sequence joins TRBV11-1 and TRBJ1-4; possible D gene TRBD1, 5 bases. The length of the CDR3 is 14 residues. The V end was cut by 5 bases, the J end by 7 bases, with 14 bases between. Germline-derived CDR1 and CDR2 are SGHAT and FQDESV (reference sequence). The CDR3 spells CASSPGQGGEKLFF. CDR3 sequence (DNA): TGTGCCAGCAGCCCCGGGCAGGGCGGTGAAAAACTGTTTTTT. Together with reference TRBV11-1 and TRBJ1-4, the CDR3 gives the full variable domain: EAEVAQSPRYKITEKSQAVAFWCDPISGHATLYWYRQILGQGPELLVQFQDESVVDDSQLPKDRFSAERLKGVDSTLKIQPAELGDSAMYLCASSPGQGGEKLFFGSGTQLSVL.

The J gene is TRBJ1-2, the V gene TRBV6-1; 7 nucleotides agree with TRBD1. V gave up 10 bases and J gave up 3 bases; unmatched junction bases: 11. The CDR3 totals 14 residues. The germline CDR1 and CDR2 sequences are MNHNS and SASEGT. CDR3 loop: CATLEGAHDYGYTF. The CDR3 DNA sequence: TGTGCCACCTTGGAGGGGGCTCATGACTATGGCTACACCTTC.

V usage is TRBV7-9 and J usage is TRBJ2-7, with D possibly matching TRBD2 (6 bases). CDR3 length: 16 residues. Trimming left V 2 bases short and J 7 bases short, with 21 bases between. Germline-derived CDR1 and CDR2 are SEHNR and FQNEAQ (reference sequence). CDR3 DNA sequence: TGTGCCAGCAGCTTAAGCGGGCTAAGGGGAATGGGGGAGCAGTACTTC. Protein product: CASSLSGLRGMGEQYF.

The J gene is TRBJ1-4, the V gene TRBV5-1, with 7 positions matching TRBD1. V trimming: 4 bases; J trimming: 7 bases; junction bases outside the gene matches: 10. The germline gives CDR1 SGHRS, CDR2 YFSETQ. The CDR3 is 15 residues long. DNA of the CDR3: TGCGCCAGCAGCCCCCCCGAGGGGGCTAGTGAAAAACTGTTTTTT. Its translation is CASSPPEGASEKLFF.

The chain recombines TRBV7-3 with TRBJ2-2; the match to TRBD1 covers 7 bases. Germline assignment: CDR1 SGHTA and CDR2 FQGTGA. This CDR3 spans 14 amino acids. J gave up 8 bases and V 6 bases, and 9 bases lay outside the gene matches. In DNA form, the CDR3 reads TGTGCCAGCAGACGGGACAGCGCGGAAGGGGAGCTGTTTTTT. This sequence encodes CASRRDSAEGELFF.

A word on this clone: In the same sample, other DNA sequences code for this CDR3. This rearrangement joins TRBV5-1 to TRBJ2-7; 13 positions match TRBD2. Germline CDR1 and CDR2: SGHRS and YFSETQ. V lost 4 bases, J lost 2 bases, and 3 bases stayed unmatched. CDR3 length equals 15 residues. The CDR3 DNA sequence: TGCGCCAGCAGCCCAACTAGCGGGAGGGCCTACGAGCAGTACTTC. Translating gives CASSPTSGRAYEQYF.

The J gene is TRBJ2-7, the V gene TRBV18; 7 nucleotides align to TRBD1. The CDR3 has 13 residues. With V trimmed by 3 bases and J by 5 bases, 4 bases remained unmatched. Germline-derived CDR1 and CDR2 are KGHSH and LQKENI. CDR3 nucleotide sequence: TGTGCCAGCTCACCGACAGGGAACCACGAGCAGTACTTC. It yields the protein CASSPTGNHEQYF.

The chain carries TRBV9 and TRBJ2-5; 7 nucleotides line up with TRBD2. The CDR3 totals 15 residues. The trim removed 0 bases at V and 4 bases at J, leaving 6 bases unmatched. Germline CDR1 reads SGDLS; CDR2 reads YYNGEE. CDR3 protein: CASSVVEGGSETQYF. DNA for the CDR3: TGTGCCAGCAGCGTAGTAGAGGGAGGGTCAGAGACCCAGTACTTC.

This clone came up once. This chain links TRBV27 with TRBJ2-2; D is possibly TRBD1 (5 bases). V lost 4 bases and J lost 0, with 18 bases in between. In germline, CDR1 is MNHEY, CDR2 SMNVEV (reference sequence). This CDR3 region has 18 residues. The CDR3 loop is CASSYQVQVWPNTGELFF. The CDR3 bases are TGTGCCAGCAGTTACCAAGTACAGGTTTGGCCGAACACCGGGGAGCTGTTTTTT.

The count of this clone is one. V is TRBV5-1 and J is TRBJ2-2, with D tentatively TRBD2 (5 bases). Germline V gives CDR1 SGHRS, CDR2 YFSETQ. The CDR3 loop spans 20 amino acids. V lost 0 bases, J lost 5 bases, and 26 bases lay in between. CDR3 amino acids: CASSLDGERTPDWGTGELFF. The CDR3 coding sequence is TGCGCCAGCAGCTTGGACGGCGAACGGACGCCGGACTGGGGAACCGGGGAGCTGTTTTTT.

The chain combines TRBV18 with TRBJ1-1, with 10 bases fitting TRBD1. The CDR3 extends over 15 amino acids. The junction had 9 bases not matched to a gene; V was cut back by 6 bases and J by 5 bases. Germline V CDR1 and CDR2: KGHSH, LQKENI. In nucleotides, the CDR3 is TGTGCCAGCTCTCCCACCCCGGGACAGGGGACTGAAGCTTTCTTT. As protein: CASSPTPGQGTEAFF.

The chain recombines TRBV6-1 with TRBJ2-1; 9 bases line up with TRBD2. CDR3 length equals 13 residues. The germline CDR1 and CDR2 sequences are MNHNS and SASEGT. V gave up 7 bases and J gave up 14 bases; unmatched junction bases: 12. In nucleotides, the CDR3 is TGTGCCAGCAAAACGGGACTAGCCATCGGCGAGTTCTTC. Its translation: CASKTGLAIGEFF.

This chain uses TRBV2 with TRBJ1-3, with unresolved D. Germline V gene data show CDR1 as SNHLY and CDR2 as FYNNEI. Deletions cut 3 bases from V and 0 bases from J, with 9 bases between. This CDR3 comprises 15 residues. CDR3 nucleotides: TGTGCCAGCAGTGACGACGGGCACTCTGGAAACACCATATATTTT. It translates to CASSDDGHSGNTIYF. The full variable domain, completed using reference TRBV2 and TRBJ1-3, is EPEVTQTPSHQVTQMGQEVILRCVPISNHLYFYWYRQILGQKVEFLVSFYNNEISEKSEIFDDQFSVERPDGSNFTLKIRSTKLEDSAMYFCASSDDGHSGNTIYFGEGSWLTVV.